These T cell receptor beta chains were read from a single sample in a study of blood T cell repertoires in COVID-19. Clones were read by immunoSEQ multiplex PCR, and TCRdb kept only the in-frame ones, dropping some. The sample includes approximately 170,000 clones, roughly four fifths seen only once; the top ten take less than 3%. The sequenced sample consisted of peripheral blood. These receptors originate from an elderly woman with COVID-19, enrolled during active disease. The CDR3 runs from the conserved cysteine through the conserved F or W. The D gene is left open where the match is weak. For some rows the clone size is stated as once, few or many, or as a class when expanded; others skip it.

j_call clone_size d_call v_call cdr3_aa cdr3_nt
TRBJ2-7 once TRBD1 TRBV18 CASSSRGQIYEQYF TGTGCCAGCTCATCACGGGGACAGATCTACGAGCAGTACTTC
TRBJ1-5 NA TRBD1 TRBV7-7 CASSLHPTGGRGNQPQHF TGTGCTAGCAGCTTACACCCGACAGGGGGCAGGGGCAATCAGCCCCAGCATTTT
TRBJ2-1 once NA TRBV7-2 CASSLERLQPYYNEQFF TGTGCCAGCAGCTTAGAGAGATTACAGCCCTACTACAATGAGCAGTTCTTC
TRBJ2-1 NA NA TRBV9 CASSVEFRVDEQFF TGTGCCAGCAGCGTAGAATTCCGTGTCGATGAGCAGTTCTTC
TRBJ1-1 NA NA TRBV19 CASSIFAQAPNTEAFF TGTGCCAGTAGTATCTTCGCCCAGGCGCCGAACACTGAAGCTTTCTTT
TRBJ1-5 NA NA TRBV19 CASSTSQYNQPQHF TGTGCCAGTAGTACGTCACAGTATAATCAGCCCCAGCATTTT
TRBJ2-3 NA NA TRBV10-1 CASSEGGSTDTQYF TGCGCCAGCAGTGAGGGAGGGAGCACAGATACGCAGTATTTT
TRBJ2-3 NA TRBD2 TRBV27 CASSSLAGKFSTDTQYF TGTGCCAGCAGTTCATTAGCGGGAAAATTTTCGACAGATACGCAGTATTTT
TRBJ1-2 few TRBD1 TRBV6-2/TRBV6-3 CASSDRVGGYTF TGTGCCAGCAGTGACAGGGTCGGCGGCTACACCTTC
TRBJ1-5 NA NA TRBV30 CAWARQEDQPQHF TGTGCCTGGGCTAGACAGGAGGATCAGCCCCAGCATTTT